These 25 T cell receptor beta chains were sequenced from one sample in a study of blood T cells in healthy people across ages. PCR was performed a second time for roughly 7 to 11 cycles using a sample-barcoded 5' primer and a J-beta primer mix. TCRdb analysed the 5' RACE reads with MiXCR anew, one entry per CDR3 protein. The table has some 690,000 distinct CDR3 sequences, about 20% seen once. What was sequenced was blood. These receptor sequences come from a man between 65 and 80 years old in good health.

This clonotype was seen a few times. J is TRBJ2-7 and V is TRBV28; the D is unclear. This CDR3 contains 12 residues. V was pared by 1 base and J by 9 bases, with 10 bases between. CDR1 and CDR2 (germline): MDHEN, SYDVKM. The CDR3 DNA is TGTGCCAGCAGTTTATCCGAACTTGGGCAGTACTTC. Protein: CASSLSELGQYF.

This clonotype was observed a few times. This chain's CDR3 is CSAQLGRDNEQFF. The CDR3 DNA reads TGCAGTGCGCAGTTGGGGCGGGACAATGAGCAGTTCTTC. The rearrangement links TRBV20-1 to TRBJ2-1; the D call may be TRBD1 or TRBD2 (5 bases each). V lost 6 bases, J lost 5 bases, and 14 bases lay in between. The CDR3 runs to 13 residues. Germline V CDR1 and CDR2: DFQATT, SNEGSKA (reference sequence).

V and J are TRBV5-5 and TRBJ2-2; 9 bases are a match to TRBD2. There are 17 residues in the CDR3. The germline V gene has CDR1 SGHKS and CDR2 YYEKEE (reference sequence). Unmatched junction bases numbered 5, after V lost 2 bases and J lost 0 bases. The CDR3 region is CASSLQIAGANTGELFF. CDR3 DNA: TGTGCCAGCAGCTTACAGATAGCGGGAGCGAACACCGGGGAGCTGTTTTTT.

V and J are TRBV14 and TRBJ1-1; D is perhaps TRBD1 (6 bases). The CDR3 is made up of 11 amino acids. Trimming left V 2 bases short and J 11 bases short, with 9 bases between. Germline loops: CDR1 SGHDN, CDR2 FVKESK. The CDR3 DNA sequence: TGTGCCAGCAGCCAAAAGGGGGTGGCTTTCTTT. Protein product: CASSQKGVAFF. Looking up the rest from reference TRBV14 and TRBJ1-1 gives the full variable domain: EAGVTQFPSHSVIEKGQTVTLRCDPISGHDNLYWYRRVMGKEIKFLLHFVKESKQDESGMPNNRFLAERTGGTYSTLKVQPAELEDSGVYFCASSQKGVAFFGQGTRLTVV.

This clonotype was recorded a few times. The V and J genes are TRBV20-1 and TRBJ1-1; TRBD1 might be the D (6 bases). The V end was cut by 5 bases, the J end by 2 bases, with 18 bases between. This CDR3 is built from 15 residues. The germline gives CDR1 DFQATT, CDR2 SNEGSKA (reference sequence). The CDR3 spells CSAPEPGVPNTEAFF. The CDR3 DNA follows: TGCAGTGCTCCGGAGCCAGGGGTTCCTAACACTGAAGCTTTCTTT.

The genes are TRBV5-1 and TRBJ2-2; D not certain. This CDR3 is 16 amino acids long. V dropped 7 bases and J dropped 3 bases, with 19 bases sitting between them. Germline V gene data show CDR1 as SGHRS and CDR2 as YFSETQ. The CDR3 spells CASGNSWTGDTGELFF. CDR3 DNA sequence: TGCGCCAGCGGAAATTCTTGGACCGGTGACACCGGGGAGCTGTTTTTT.

The CDR3 DNA reads as TGTGCCAGCAGCATAATGACTGGGCGGGTGGATACGCAGTATTTT. Translation gives CASSIMTGRVDTQYF. This chain connects TRBV7-9 to TRBJ2-3, with D possibly being TRBD2 (5 bases). The CDR3 extends over 15 amino acids. V was trimmed by 5 bases and J by 6 bases, leaving 18 bases between them. Germline V gene sequence: CDR1 SEHNR, CDR2 FQNEAQ (reference sequence). The full variable domain, completed using reference TRBV7-9 and TRBJ2-3, is DTGVSQNPRHKITKRGQNVTFRCDPISEHNRLYWYRQTLGQGPEFLTYFQNEAQLEKSRLLSDRFSAERPKGSFSTLEIQRTEQGDSAMYLCASSIMTGRVDTQYFGPGTRLTVL.

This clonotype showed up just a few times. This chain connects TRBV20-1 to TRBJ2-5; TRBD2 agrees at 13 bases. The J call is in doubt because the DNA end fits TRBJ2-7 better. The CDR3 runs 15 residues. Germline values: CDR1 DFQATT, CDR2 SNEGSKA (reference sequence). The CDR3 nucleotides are TGCAGTGCAACCGGGACTAGCGGGGCTACCTACGAGCAGTACTTC. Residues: CSATGTSGATYEQYF.

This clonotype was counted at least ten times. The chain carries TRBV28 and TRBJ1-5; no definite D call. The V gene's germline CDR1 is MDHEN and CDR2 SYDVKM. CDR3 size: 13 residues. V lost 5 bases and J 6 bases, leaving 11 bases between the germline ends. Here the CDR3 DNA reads TGTGCCAGCAGTCCCCGGGTCGGTCAGCCCCAGCATTTT. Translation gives CASSPRVGQPQHF.

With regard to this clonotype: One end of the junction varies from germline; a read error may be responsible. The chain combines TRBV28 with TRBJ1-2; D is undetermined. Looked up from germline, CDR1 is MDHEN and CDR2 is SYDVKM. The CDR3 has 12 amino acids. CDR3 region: CVSSPPGFGYTF. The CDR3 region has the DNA TGTGTCAGCAGCCCCCCCGGGTTTGGCTACACCTTC.

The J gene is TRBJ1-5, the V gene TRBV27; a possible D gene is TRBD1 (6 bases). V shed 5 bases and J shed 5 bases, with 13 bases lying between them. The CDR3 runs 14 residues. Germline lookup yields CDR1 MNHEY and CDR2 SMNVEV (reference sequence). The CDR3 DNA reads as TGTGCCAGCAGTGCAGACAGGATGGATCAGCCCCAGCATTTT. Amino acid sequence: CASSADRMDQPQHF.

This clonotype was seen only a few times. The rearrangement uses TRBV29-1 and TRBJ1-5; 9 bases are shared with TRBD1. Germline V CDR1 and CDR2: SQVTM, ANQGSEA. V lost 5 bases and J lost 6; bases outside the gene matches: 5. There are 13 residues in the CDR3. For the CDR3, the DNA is TGCAGCGTTCGGACAGGGGTCGGTCAGCCCCAGCATTTT. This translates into CSVRTGVGQPQHF.

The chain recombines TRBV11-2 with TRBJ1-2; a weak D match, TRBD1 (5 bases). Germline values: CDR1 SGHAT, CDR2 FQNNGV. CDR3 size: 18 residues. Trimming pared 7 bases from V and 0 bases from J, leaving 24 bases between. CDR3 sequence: CASNNVFTGDTTNYGYTF. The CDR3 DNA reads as TGTGCCAGCAACAATGTCTTCACAGGAGACACCACTAACTATGGCTACACCTTC.

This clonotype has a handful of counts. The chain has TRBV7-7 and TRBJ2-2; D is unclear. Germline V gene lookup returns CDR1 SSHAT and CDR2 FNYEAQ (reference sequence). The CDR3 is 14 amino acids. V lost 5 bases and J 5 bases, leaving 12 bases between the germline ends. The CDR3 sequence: CASSAGTATGELFF. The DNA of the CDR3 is TGTGCCAGCAGCGCTGGTACAGCGACCGGGGAGCTGTTTTTT. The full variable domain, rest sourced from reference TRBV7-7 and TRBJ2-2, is GAGVSQSPRYKVTKRGQDVTLRCDPISSHATLYWYQQALGQGPEFLTYFNYEAQPDKSGLPSDRFSAERPEGSISTLTIQRTEQRDSAMYRCASSAGTATGELFFGEGSRLTVL.

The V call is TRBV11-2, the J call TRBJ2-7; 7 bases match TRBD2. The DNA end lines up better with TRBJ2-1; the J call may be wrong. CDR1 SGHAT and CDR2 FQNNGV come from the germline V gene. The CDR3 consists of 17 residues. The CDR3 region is CASSLNPDAGVYNEQFF. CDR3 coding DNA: TGTGCCAGCAGCTTAAACCCCGACGCGGGGGTGTACAATGAGCAGTTCTTC.

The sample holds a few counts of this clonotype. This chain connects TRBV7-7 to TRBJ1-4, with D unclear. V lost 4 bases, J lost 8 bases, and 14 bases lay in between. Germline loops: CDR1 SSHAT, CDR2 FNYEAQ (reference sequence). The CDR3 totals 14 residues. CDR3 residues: CASSSGSTGEKLFF. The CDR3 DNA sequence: TGTGCCAGCAGCTCGGGCTCCACGGGGGAAAAACTGTTTTTT.

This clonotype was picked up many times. The CDR3, as DNA: TGTGCCAGCAGCCCGAGAGAGGCAAGGACTACACGAGATACGCAGTATTTT. Its translation is CASSPREARTTRDTQYF. The chain is built from TRBV7-2 and TRBJ2-3, with TRBD2 as a possible D gene (6 bases). Trimming removed 5 bases from V and 5 bases from J, with 23 bases in between. This CDR3 is built from 17 residues. The germline CDR1 and CDR2 sequences are SGHTA and FQGNSA.

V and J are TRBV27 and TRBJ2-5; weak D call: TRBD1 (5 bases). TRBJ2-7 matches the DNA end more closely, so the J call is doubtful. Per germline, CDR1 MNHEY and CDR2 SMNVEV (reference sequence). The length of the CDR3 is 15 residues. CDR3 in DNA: TGTGCCAGCAGTTTAAGGGGCCGCAATCCCTACGAGCAGTACTTC. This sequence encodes CASSLRGRNPYEQYF.

CDR3 DNA: TGTGCCAGCAGTTATAATTGGGACCTACCTAAAGCTTTCTTT. Its translation is CASSYNWDLPKAFF. The chain carries TRBV6-2 or TRBV6-3 and TRBJ1-1; D perhaps matches TRBD1 (5 bases). The CDR3 runs 14 residues. V shed 3 bases and J shed 9 bases, with 17 bases lying between them. Germline assignment: CDR1 MNHEY and CDR2 SVGEGT.

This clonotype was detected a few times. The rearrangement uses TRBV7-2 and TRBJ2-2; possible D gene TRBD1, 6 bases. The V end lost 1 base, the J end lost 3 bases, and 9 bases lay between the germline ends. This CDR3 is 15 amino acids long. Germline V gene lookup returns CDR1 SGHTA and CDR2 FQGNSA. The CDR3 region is CASSLVQGYTGELFF. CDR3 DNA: TGTGCCAGCAGCTTAGTACAGGGCTACACCGGGGAGCTGTTTTTT.

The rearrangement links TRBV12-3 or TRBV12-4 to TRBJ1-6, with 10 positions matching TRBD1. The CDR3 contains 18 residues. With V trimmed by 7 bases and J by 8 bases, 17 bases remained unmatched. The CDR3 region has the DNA TGTGCCAGCACCCCCGGGTTCGCCGGGACAGGGGTTTATTCACCCCTCCACTTT. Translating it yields CASTPGFAGTGVYSPLHF.

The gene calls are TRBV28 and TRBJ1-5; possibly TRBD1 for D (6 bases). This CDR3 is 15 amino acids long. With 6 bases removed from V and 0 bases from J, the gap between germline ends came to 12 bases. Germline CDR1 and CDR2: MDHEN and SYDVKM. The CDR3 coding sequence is TGTGCCAGCAGGGACAGCGGTAATAGCAATCAGCCCCAGCATTTT. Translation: CASRDSGNSNQPQHF.

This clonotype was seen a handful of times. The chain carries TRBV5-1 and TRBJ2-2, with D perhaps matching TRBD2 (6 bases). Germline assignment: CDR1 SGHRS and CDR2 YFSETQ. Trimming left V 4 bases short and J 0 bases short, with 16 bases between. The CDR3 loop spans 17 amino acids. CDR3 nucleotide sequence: TGCGCCAGCAGCCTTTCGCGGGCGGGGACGAACACCGGGGAGCTGTTTTTT. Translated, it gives CASSLSRAGTNTGELFF. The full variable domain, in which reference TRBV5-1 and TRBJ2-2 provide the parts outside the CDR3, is KAGVTQTPRYLIKTRGQQVTLSCSPISGHRSVSWYQQTPGQGLQFLFEYFSETQRNKGNFPGRFSGRQFSNSRSEMNVSTLELGDSALYLCASSLSRAGTNTGELFFGEGSRLTVL.

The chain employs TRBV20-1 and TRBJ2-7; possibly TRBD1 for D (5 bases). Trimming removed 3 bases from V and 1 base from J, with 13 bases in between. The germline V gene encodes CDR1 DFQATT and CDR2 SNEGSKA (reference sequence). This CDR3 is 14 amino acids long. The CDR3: CSASQGRLSYEQYF. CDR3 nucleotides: TGCAGTGCTAGTCAGGGCAGACTTTCCTACGAGCAGTACTTC.

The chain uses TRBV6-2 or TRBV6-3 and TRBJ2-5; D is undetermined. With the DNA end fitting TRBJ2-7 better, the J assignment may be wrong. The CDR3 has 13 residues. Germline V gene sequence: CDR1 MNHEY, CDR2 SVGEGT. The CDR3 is CASSYGRNYEQYV. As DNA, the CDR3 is TGTGCCAGCAGTTACGGGCGGAACTACGAGCAGTACGTC.